The T cell receptor (beta chain) under discussion was sequenced for a study of blood T cell repertoires in COVID-19. Overall study: From the United States, Italy and Spain came samples of acute and convalescent COVID-19. T cells, B-cell-depleted T cells, or PBMCs supplied cDNA or gDNA.

In the original workflow: Scientists estimated how many nucleated cells there were by amplifying reference gene primers. Some clones are missing from TCRdb's copy, which holds only in-frame ones; the method was immunoSEQ multiplex PCR. V and J calls and clone size come straight from that table; D and trimming were deduced from the DNA. Found here are about 480,000 clones, approximately 88% of them singletons; the top ten hold roughly 13%. Germline V gives CDR1 LNHNV, CDR2 YYDKDF (reference sequence). V lost 0 bases, J lost 2 bases, and 14 bases lay in between. This CDR3 contains 16 residues. Seattle patients were enrolled during active infection and followed longitudinally.

The receptor comes from a woman between 45 and 60 years old with COVID-19, enrolled during active disease. Sequenced input: peripheral blood. The rearrangement joins TRBV15 to TRBJ2-7; a possible D gene is TRBD1 (6 bases). Here the CDR3 DNA reads TGTGCCACCAGCAGAGATACCGGGACACCTACCTACGAGCAGTACTTC. Residues: CATSRDTGTPTYEQYF.